These T cell receptor beta chains were read from a single sample in a study of cytomegalovirus exposure and HLA in healthy donors. TCRdb's table, derived via immunoSEQ multiplex PCR, lists solely in-frame clones and lacks some. The table includes a few hundred thousand clones, about 75% detected once. The sequencing input was PBMCs. Receptor source: a young man in good health and CMV-seronegative. Both conserved end residues are part of each CDR3. The D gene is left open where the match is weak. A row's size may be missing; if present it is once, few, many or a size class.

d_call j_call v_call clone_size cdr3_nt cdr3_aa
TRBD2 TRBJ2-3 TRBV9 NA TGTGCCAGCAGCGGGCCTAGCGGGAGGGTAGCAGATACGCAGTATTTT CASSGPSGRVADTQYF
TRBD1 TRBJ2-7 TRBV19 NA TGTGCCAGTAGTATCTGGACAGGCTACGAGCAGTACTTC CASSIWTGYEQYF
TRBD2 TRBJ2-7 TRBV30 NA TGTGCCTGGAGTGTCTATAGGACTAGCGGGAGTCCCTACGAGCAGTACTTC CAWSVYRTSGSPYEQYF
TRBD1 TRBJ2-7 TRBV14 NA TGTGCCAGCAGCCTATGGGGACAGGACCTCTACGAGCAGTACTTC CASSLWGQDLYEQYF
TRBD2 TRBJ2-3 TRBV5-8 NA TGTGCCAGCAGCTTCTCGGGGGGGCGCACAGATACGCAGTATTTT CASSFSGGRTDTQYF
NA TRBJ2-2 TRBV18 once TGTGCCAGCTCACCACTCCCCGAGTGGGTAGCGGAGCGGAACGGGGAGCTGTTTTTT CASSPLPEWVAERNGELFF
TRBD1 TRBJ2-7 TRBV19 NA TGTGCCAGTAGTGACCGGGACAGGGGGCGAGTATGGCAGTACTTC CASSDRDRGRVWQYF
NA TRBJ1-1 TRBV29-1 NA TGCAGCGTTGTTCCCACATTAGGAGCCAACACTGAAGCTTTCTTT CSVVPTLGANTEAFF
TRBD2 TRBJ2-1 TRBV11-2 NA TGTGCCAGCAGCCGAAAATCCGGACTAGCGGGGACGGTGGGCAATGAGCAGTTCTTC CASSRKSGLAGTVGNEQFF
NA TRBJ1-3 TRBV30 NA TGTGCCTGGAGTACGCGGGTTCCCGTAAGAAACACCATATATTTT CAWSTRVPVRNTIYF
NA TRBJ1-4 TRBV12-5 NA TGTGCTAGTGGTTTGGCCCTAACAGGGACAACTAATGAAAAACTGTTTTTT CASGLALTGTTNEKLFF
NA TRBJ2-7 TRBV11-3 NA TGTGCCAGCAGCAGGGGCCACAGCTCCTACGAGCAGTACTTC CASSRGHSSYEQYF
TRBD2 TRBJ2-5 TRBV18 NA TGTGCCAGCTCACCCGGACTAGCGGGGGGGTACCAAGAGACCCAGTACTTC CASSPGLAGGYQETQYF
NA TRBJ2-5 TRBV30 NA TGTGCCTGGTCACCTCGGGAGACCCAGTACTTC CAWSPRETQYF
NA TRBJ1-1 TRBV19 NA TGTGCCAGTACCCCACAGGGAGGGACTGAAGCTTTCTTT CASTPQGGTEAFF
TRBD2 TRBJ2-5 TRBV19 NA TGTGCCAGTAGTATAGGGGCTAGCGGGGAAGAGACCCAGTACTTC CASSIGASGEETQYF
NA TRBJ2-3 TRBV6-1 few TGTGCCAGCAGTGAACTTACTAGCACAGATACGCAGTATTTT CASSELTSTDTQYF
NA TRBJ2-3 TRBV19 NA TGTGCCAGTAGTATAGGGGCAGCGGTAGATACGCAGTATTTT CASSIGAAVDTQYF
NA TRBJ1-2 TRBV29-1 NA TGCAGCGTTGCAGGGCCAGCTAACTATGGCTACACCTTC CSVAGPANYGYTF
TRBD1 TRBJ1-1 TRBV25-1 few TGTGCCAGCAGTGATGCGGACAGGGGAGTATACACTGAAGCTTTCTTT CASSDADRGVYTEAFF
TRBD1 TRBJ1-4 TRBV7-9 NA TGTGCCAGCAGCTCGGGACAGGGAGATGAAAAACTGTTTTTT CASSSGQGDEKLFF
TRBD1 TRBJ1-1 TRBV25-1 NA TGTGCCAGCAGTGAGAGGGGGCGAAGGGGGACTGAAGCTTTCTTT CASSERGRRGTEAFF